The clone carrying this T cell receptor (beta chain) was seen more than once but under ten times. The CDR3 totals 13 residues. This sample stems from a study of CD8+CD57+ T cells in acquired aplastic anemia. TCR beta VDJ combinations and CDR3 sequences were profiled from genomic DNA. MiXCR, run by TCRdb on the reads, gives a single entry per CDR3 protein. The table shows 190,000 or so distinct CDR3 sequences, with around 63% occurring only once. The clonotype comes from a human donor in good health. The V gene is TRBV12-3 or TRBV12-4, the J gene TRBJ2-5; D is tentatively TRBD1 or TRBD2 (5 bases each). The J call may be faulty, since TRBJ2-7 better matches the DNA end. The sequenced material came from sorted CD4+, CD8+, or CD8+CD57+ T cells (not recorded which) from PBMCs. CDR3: CASSFGTMNEQYF. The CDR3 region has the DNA TGTGCCAGCAGTTTTGGGACCATGAACGAGCAGTACTTC.